What follows describes a single T cell receptor (beta chain). Its matching antigen is unknown. The CDR3 runs 18 residues. Germline CDR1 MNHNS, CDR2 SASEGT. J was trimmed by 5 bases and V by 4 bases; bases with no gene match: 14. This entry belongs to a study of Ad26.COV2.S vaccination and SARS-CoV-2 variants. Study context: Administration of Ad26.COV2.S was intramuscular, either once or twice 56 days apart.

This sample's treatment: about 20 received Ad26.COV2.S at low or high dose, single or two shots; roughly five received placebo; per-sample allocation not given. At day 63 after the first vaccine or placebo injection, samples were drawn. An Ad26 vector expressing Wuhan-strain SARS-CoV-2 spike constituted the vaccine. Sequencing was performed with immunoSEQ multiplex PCR; in TCRdb, only in-frame clones are kept and a portion is missing. This table holds roughly 380,000 clones, around 87% found once. The study's findings and limits: Participants given vaccine showed non-spike TCR breadth similar to that of placebo recipients. People given the vaccine had a wider spike-specific TCR breadth than placebo recipients did.

Sequences were derived from peripheral blood, sampled in a trial of Ad26.COV2.S vaccine versus placebo. The genes are TRBV6-1 and TRBJ2-5; 12 nucleotides agree with TRBD2. The sequence was obtained from a person aged 18-60 years who received the Ad26.COV2.S COVID-19 vaccine or a placebo. The DNA for the CDR3 is TGTGCCAGCAGTGTCTTTTGGCTAGCGGGGGGGCAGGACGAGACCCAGTACTTC. Its protein is CASSVFWLAGGQDETQYF.